The entry below describes one T cell receptor (beta chain). Its antigen remains unknown. The data derive from a study of monozygotic twins with inflammatory bowel disease. Study results and caveats: Fewer clonotypes were shared with others by IBD patients than by healthy twins, especially with disease activity.

CDR1 is MDHEN and CDR2 is SYDVKM in the germline V gene. The CDR3 has 15 amino acids. TCRdb reprocessed the 5' RACE reads; each CDR3 protein has one entry and no DNA is given. The sample data list 88,000 or so distinct CDR3 sequences. The clonotype comes from a human donor with ulcerative colitis or Crohn's disease, or a healthy co-twin of an affected twin (not recorded which). This rearrangement joins TRBV28 to TRBJ2-3; the D call from TCRdb, TRBD1, cannot be confirmed without DNA. The sample taken for sequencing was blood. CDR3 in amino acids: CASSFFGGKSDTQYF.